Below are 15 T cell receptor beta chains sequenced from a single sample in a study of blood T cell repertoires in COVID-19. Generated by immunoSEQ multiplex PCR, the TCRdb table keeps only in-frame clones and is missing some. The data show 40,000 to 50,000 clones, approximately 86% seen once. Sequencing used PBMCs or T cells enriched from blood (not recorded which). All receptors derive from a woman aged 45-65 years who had recovered from COVID-19.

The chain joins TRBV7-6 to TRBJ2-3; D may be TRBD2 (7 bases). The CDR3 contains 15 residues. The germline V gene has CDR1 SGHVS and CDR2 FNYEAQ. Trimming cost V 1 base and J 4 bases, with 12 bases left between them. CDR3 loop: CASSLVGGGADTQYF. The CDR3 bases are TGTGCCAGCAGCTTAGTGGGGGGGGGCGCAGATACGCAGTATTTT.

The J gene is TRBJ2-2, the V gene TRBV7-9; D uncertain. This CDR3 has 12 amino acids. The V gene's germline CDR1 is SEHNR and CDR2 FQNEAQ (reference sequence). Deletions cut 6 bases from V and 3 bases from J, with 5 bases between. CDR3 DNA sequence: TGTGCCAGCAGTCGTTACACCGGGGAGCTGTTTTTT. It specifies CASSRYTGELFF. The full variable domain, its missing parts supplied by reference TRBV7-9 and TRBJ2-2, is DTGVSQNPRHKITKRGQNVTFRCDPISEHNRLYWYRQTLGQGPEFLTYFQNEAQLEKSRLLSDRFSAERPKGSFSTLEIQRTEQGDSAMYLCASSRYTGELFFGEGSRLTVL.

The gene calls are TRBV9 and TRBJ2-3; TRBD2 matches at 7 bases. This CDR3 spans 13 amino acids. CDR1 is SGDLS, CDR2 YYNGEE, per germline. After removal of 3 bases from V and 4 bases from J, the junction contained 2 bases not matched to a gene. This CDR3 is CASSATSPDTQYF. CDR3 in DNA: TGTGCCAGCAGCGCGACTAGCCCAGATACGCAGTATTTT.

J is TRBJ2-6 and V is TRBV19; 9 positions match TRBD1. Per germline, CDR1 LNHDA and CDR2 SQIVND (reference sequence). V shed 7 bases, J shed 1 base, and the junction held 5 bases outside the gene matches. The CDR3 length is 16 residues. CDR3 sequence (DNA): TGTGCCAGTACGCGGACAGGGGTATCTGGGGCCAACGTCCTGACTTTC. The encoded protein is CASTRTGVSGANVLTF.

V is TRBV6-2 or TRBV6-3 and J is TRBJ2-2; TRBD1 is a possible D gene (6 bases). Looked up from germline, CDR1 is MNHEY and CDR2 is SVGEGT. Trimming took off 5 bases at V and 7 bases at J, with 17 bases between the two ends. The CDR3 sequence is 15 residues long. The CDR3 reads CASSMAGQWGGELFF. The CDR3 nucleotides are TGTGCCAGCAGTATGGCCGGACAGTGGGGCGGGGAGCTGTTTTTT.

The chain links TRBV7-6 to TRBJ2-5, with D possibly being TRBD2 (6 bases). The germline V and J ends were trimmed by 4 bases and 3 bases, with 9 bases remaining between them. The CDR3 runs 13 residues. Germline V gene sequence: CDR1 SGHVS, CDR2 FNYEAQ. CDR3 DNA sequence: TGTGCCAGCAGCTCCCGGGAGAAAGAGACCCAGTACTTC. Its translation is CASSSREKETQYF.

The V and J genes are TRBV12-3 or TRBV12-4 and TRBJ2-5; no clear D. Trimming cost V 6 bases and J 1 base, with 9 bases left between them. The CDR3 consists of 13 residues. The CDR3 DNA sequence: TGTGCCAGCAGCCCTTCGGGCCAAGAGACCCAGTACTTC. This gives the protein CASSPSGQETQYF.

This chain links TRBV28 with TRBJ1-5; D remains ambiguous. This CDR3 spans 14 amino acids. Germline CDR1 and CDR2: MDHEN and SYDVKM. Deletions cut 6 bases from V and 5 bases from J, with 14 bases between. The DNA of the CDR3 is TGTGCCAGCAGAACGGACGGGGAGTATCAGCCCCAGCATTTT. Residues: CASRTDGEYQPQHF.

For the CDR3, the DNA is TGCAGTGCAACCGGGACTAGCGGGGCTTACGAGCAGTACTTC. Residues: CSATGTSGAYEQYF. This rearrangement joins TRBV29-1 to TRBJ2-7; 13 bases are shared with TRBD2. Looked up from germline, CDR1 is SQVTM and CDR2 is ANQGSEA. CDR3 length equals 14 residues.

The chain recombines TRBV7-6 with TRBJ2-2; TRBD1 is a possible D gene (6 bases). The V and J ends lost 5 bases and 4 bases respectively, with 20 bases between them. This CDR3 region has 17 residues. The germline gives CDR1 SGHVS, CDR2 FNYEAQ. The CDR3 DNA sequence: TGTGCCAGCAGCCCTAGCCCCGACAGGTTTCTCACCGGGGAGCTGTTTTTT. It codes for CASSPSPDRFLTGELFF.

This chain links TRBV25-1 with TRBJ2-1, with D possibly matching TRBD2 (5 bases). V was cut by 6 bases and J by 8 bases, with 14 bases left in between. CDR1 and CDR2 (germline): MGHDK, SYGVNS. This CDR3 has 13 amino acids. The CDR3 DNA reads TGTGCCAGCAGGCCTAACGGGGTCTATGAGCAGTTCTTC. Its protein is CASRPNGVYEQFF.

The chain is built from TRBV10-3 and TRBJ2-3; 8 bases are a match to TRBD1. Germline V CDR1 and CDR2: ENHRY, SYGVKD. V shed 8 bases and J 3 bases; nucleotides not matched to a gene: 4. This CDR3 is built from 13 residues. CDR3 loop: CAIGTGLTDTQYF. DNA for the CDR3: TGTGCCATCGGGACAGGTTTAACAGATACGCAGTATTTT.

This clone was counted once. The chain uses TRBV27 and TRBJ2-1, with 8 bases lining up with TRBD1. Germline values: CDR1 MNHEY, CDR2 SMNVEV (reference sequence). Unmatched junction bases numbered 11, after V lost 6 bases and J lost 7 bases. The CDR3 is made up of 15 amino acids. CDR3: CASSPQGAMGNEQFF. CDR3 bases: TGTGCCAGCAGCCCTCAGGGGGCCATGGGGAATGAGCAGTTCTTC.

J is TRBJ1-6 and V is TRBV28; D may be TRBD1 (6 bases). From germline, CDR1 is MDHEN and CDR2 SYDVKM. V lost 7 bases and J 10 bases, leaving 14 bases between the germline ends. This CDR3 region has 13 residues. The CDR3 DNA is TGTGCCAGCAAACGGGGGGCTGGCTCACCCCTCCACTTT. It encodes CASKRGAGSPLHF.

The genes are TRBV6-6 and TRBJ2-3; TRBD1 matches at 9 bases. V trimming: 5 bases; J trimming: 8 bases; junction bases outside the gene matches: 17. The CDR3 is 17 residues long. Germline V gene sequence: CDR1 MNHNY, CDR2 SVGAGI (reference sequence). Here the CDR3 reads CASSLLADRGYAGTQYF. CDR3 in DNA: TGTGCCAGCAGTCTACTAGCCGACAGGGGGTACGCAGGTACGCAGTATTTT.